This T cell receptor beta chain was sequenced for a study of blood T cells in healthy people across ages. For this clonotype: The target antigen is unknown.

Study outcomes and limitations: Donor CMV status was unknown, possibly confounding expanded clonotype changes. Researchers judged that diversity estimates from one million T cells fell short of true values.

The CDR3 has 14 amino acids. The trim removed 6 bases at V and 11 bases at J, leaving 12 bases unmatched. Next came a second PCR, run for about 6 to 12 cycles, which used a sample-barcoded 5' primer along with a J-beta primer mix. A 12-random-nucleotide template-switch adaptor tagged each cDNA molecule. TCRdb recomputed calls from the 5' RACE reads with MiXCR, one row per CDR3 protein. This table has about 640,000 distinct CDR3 sequences, roughly 53% appearing once. This TCR was sampled from a man between 60 and 75 years old in good health. The rearrangement links TRBV12-3 or TRBV12-4 to TRBJ1-4, with TRBD1 identical over 7 bases. The sample comprised blood. The CDR3 nucleotides read TGTGCCAGCAGACTGGGACAGCAGGAAGGGAAACTGTTTTTT. Translating it yields CASRLGQQEGKLFF.